This T cell receptor (beta chain) was sequenced during a study of blood T cell repertoires in COVID-19. Study as a whole: COVID-19 samples, acute and convalescent, were from the United States, Italy and Spain. In each case, the material was cDNA or gDNA derived from T cells, B-cell-depleted T cells, or PBMCs.

The CDR3 runs to 18 residues. Germline V gene sequence: CDR1 WSHSY, CDR2 SAAADI. The V and J ends lost 7 bases and 1 base respectively, with 20 bases between them. Libraries were prepared by immunoSEQ multiplex PCR; TCRdb keeps only in-frame clonotypes and omits some of them. The data contain roughly 62,000 clones, around 79% of them singletons. Sequenced sample: peripheral blood. The chain combines TRBV10-2 with TRBJ2-6; TRBD1 might be the D (6 bases). This clonotype originated in a man aged 55 to 70 with acute or convalescent COVID-19. The CDR3, as DNA: TGCGCCAGCACCCCTCGAGAGGGGGAAAGATCTGGGGCCAACGTCCTGACTTTC. This codes for CASTPREGERSGANVLTF.